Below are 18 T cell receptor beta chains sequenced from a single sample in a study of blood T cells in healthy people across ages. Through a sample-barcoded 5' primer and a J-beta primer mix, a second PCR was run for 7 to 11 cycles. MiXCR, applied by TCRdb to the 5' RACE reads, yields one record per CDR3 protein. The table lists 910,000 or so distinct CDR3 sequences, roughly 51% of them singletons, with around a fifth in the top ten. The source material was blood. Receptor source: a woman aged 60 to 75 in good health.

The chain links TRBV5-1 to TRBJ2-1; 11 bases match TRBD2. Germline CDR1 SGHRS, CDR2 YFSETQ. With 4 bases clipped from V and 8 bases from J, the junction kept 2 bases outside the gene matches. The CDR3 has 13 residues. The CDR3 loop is CASSVLAGDEQFF. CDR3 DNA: TGCGCCAGCAGCGTACTAGCGGGAGATGAGCAGTTCTTC.

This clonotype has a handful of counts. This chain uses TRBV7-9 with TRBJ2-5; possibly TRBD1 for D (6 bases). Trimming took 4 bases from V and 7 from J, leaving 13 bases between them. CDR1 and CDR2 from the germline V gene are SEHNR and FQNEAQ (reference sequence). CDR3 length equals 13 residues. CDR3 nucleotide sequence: TGTGCCAGCAGCTCCCACCTACAGGGGACCCAGTACTTC. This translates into CASSSHLQGTQYF.

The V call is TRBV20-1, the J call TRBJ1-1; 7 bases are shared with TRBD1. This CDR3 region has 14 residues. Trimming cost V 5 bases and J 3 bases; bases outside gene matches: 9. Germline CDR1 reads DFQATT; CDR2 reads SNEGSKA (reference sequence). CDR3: CSASPGGGYTEAFF. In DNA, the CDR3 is TGCAGTGCTTCCCCGGGAGGGGGCTACACTGAAGCTTTCTTT.

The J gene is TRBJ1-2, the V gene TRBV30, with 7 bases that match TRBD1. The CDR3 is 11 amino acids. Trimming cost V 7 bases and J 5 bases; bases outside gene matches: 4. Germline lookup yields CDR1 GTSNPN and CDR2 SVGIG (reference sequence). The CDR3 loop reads CASPGGYGYTF. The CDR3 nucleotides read TGTGCCTCCCCAGGGGGGTATGGCTACACCTTC. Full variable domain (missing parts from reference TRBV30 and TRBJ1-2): SQTIHQWPATLVQPVGSPLSLECTVEGTSNPNLYWYRQAAGRGLQLLFYSVGIGQISSEVPQNLSASRPQDRQFILSSKKLLLSDSGFYLCASPGGYGYTFGSGTRLTVV.

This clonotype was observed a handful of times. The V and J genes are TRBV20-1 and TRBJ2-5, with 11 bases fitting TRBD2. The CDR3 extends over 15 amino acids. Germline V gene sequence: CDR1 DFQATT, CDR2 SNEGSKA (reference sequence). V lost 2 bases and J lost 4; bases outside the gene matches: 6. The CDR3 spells CSARSLAGGGETQYF. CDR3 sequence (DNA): TGCAGTGCTAGATCCCTAGCGGGAGGAGGAGAGACCCAGTACTTC.

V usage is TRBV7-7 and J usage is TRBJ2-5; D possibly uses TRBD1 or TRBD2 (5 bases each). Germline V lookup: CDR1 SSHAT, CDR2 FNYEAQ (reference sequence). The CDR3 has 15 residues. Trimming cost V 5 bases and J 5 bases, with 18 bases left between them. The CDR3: CASSPGASPGETQYF. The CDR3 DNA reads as TGTGCCAGCAGCCCCGGGGCGTCTCCGGGGGAGACCCAGTACTTC.

For the CDR3, the DNA is TGTGCCAGCAGTAAGCTCCGGGGAAACACTGAAGCTTTCTTT. Protein: CASSKLRGNTEAFF. This rearrangement joins TRBV6-5 to TRBJ1-1; D call uncertain. CDR3 size: 14 residues. The germline V gene encodes CDR1 MNHEY and CDR2 SVGAGI. Trimming cost V 5 bases and J 2 bases, with 12 bases left between them.

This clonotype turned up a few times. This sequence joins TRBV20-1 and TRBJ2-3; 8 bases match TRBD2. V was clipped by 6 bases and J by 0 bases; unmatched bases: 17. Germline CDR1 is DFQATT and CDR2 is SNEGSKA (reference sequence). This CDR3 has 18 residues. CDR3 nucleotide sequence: TGCAGTGCCCCAGGGATAGCGGGGCCCAAGATTAGCACAGATACGCAGTATTTT. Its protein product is CSAPGIAGPKISTDTQYF.

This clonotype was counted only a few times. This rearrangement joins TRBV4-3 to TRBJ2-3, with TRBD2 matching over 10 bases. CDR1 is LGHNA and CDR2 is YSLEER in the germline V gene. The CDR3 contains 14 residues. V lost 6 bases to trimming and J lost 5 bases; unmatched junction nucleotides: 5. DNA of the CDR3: TGCGCCAGCAGTCAGGCTAGCGGGAGAGATACGCAGTATTTT. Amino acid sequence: CASSQASGRDTQYF.

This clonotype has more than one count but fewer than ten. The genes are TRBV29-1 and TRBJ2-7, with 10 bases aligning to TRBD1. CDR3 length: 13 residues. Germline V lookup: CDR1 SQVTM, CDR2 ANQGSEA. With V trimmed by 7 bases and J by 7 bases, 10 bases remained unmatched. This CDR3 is CSAVDRGLGEQYF. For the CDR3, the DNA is TGCAGCGCCGTCGACAGGGGGCTGGGAGAGCAGTACTTC.

The CDR3 coding sequence is TGTGCCTGGAGTAAAACAGGGGGCTACGAGCAGTACTTC. It codes for CAWSKTGGYEQYF. The rearrangement joins TRBV30 to TRBJ2-7; 8 nucleotides match TRBD1. The CDR3 has 13 amino acids. V gave up 2 bases and J gave up 3 bases; unmatched junction bases: 3. Germline values: CDR1 GTSNPN, CDR2 SVGIG (reference sequence).

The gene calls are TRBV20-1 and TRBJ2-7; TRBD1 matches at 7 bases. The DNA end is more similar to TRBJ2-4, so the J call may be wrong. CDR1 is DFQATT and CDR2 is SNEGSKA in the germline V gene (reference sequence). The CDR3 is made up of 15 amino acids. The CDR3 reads CSARRTGLRKNIQYF. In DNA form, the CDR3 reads TGCAGTGCTAGAAGGACAGGCTTGCGGAAAAACATTCAGTACTTC.

The CDR3 protein is CASSYSGGSSYNEQFF. The CDR3 region has the DNA TGTGCCAGCAGCTACTCGGGGGGGAGCTCCTACAATGAGCAGTTCTTC. The chain employs TRBV7-2 and TRBJ2-1; the match to TRBD2 covers 8 bases. The germline V gene encodes CDR1 SGHTA and CDR2 FQGNSA. The CDR3 consists of 16 residues. The trim removed 4 bases at V and 0 bases at J, leaving 5 bases unmatched.

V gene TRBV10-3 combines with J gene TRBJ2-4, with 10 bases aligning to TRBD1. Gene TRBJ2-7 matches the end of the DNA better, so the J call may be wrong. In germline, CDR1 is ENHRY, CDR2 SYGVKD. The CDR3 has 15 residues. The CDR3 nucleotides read TGTGCCATCAGTAAGGAGGACAGGGGGGCCTACGAGCAGTACTTC. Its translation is CAISKEDRGAYEQYF.

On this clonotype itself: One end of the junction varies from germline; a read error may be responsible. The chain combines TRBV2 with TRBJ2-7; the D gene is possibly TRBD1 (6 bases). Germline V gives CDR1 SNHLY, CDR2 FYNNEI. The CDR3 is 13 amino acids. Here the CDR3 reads CVSSGDTSYEQYF. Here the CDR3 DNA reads TGTGTCAGCAGTGGGGACACCTCCTACGAGCAGTACTTC.

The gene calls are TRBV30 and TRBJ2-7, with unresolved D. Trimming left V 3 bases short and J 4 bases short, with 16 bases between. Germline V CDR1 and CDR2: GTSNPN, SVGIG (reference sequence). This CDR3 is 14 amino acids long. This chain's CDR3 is CAWSPRMGIYEQYF. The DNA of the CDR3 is TGTGCCTGGAGCCCCAGGATGGGTATATACGAGCAGTACTTC.

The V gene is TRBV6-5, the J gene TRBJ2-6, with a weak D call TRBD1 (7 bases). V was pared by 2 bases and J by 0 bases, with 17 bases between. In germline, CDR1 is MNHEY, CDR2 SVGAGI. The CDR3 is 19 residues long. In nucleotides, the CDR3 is TGTGCCAGCAGTTACGTAGCAGGGGGGAAAAGCTCTGGGGCCAACGTCCTGACTTTC. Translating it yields CASSYVAGGKSSGANVLTF.

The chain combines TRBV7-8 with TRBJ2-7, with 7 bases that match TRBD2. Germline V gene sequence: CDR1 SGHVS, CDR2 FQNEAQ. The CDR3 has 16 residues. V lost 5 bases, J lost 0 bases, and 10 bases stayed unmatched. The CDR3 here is CASSSRTSETSYEQYF. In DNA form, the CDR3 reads TGTGCCAGCAGCAGCCGAACTAGCGAAACCTCCTACGAGCAGTACTTC.